One sample yielded the 27 T cell receptor beta chains listed below, sequenced in a study of cytomegalovirus exposure and HLA in healthy donors. The PCR had 60 Vbeta and 13 Jbeta primers. Sequencing used immunoSEQ multiplex PCR; TCRdb keeps in-frame clones, though not all of them. The sample table sets out roughly 60,000 clones. Sequenced material: PBMCs. The receptor source for this set is a woman between 18 and 29 years old in good health and CMV-seronegative.

The chain carries TRBV10-3 and TRBJ2-7, with 7 positions matching TRBD2. Looked up from germline, CDR1 is ENHRY and CDR2 is SYGVKD. CDR3 size: 15 residues. The ends lost 4 bases at V and 2 bases at J; junction bases unmatched: 8. The CDR3 region has the DNA TGTGCCATCAGTGGGAGGGCTAGCGGTACCTACGAGCAGTACTTC. It specifies CAISGRASGTYEQYF.

V gene TRBV5-1 combines with J gene TRBJ2-7; D is ambiguous. The CDR3 runs 13 residues. V shed 4 bases and J shed 3 bases, with 11 bases lying between them. Germline V gives CDR1 SGHRS, CDR2 YFSETQ. The chain's CDR3 is CASSLDRSYEQYF. CDR3 coding DNA: TGCGCCAGCAGCCTCGACCGGAGCTACGAGCAGTACTTC.

This rearrangement joins TRBV30 to TRBJ1-2, with D possibly TRBD1 on 6 matching bases. Between the trimmed V and J ends, which lost 5 bases and 5 bases, there was a span of 18 bases. The CDR3 has 14 amino acids. Germline V gives CDR1 GTSNPN, CDR2 SVGIG (reference sequence). Here the CDR3 reads CAWHPDRSDYGYTF. CDR3 DNA: TGTGCCTGGCACCCTGACAGGTCGGATTATGGCTACACCTTC.

The chain uses TRBV7-8 and TRBJ2-1; 7 bases align to TRBD2. The ends lost 5 bases at V and 6 bases at J; junction bases unmatched: 10. The CDR3 extends over 15 amino acids. Looked up from germline, CDR1 is SGHVS and CDR2 is FQNEAQ. The CDR3 nucleotides read TGTGCCAGCAGCCAAGACTTCGGCGGGGGCAATGAGCAGTTCTTC. It is translated as CASSQDFGGGNEQFF.

The chain joins TRBV30 to TRBJ1-1; D is uncertain. Trimming shortened V by 2 bases and J by 1 base, and 11 bases separated the two germline ends. The CDR3 spans 14 residues. CDR1 GTSNPN and CDR2 SVGIG come from the germline V gene (reference sequence). The CDR3 protein is CAWSSGGWNTEAFF. The CDR3 DNA follows: TGTGCCTGGAGTAGCGGAGGCTGGAACACTGAAGCTTTCTTT. The whole variable domain, filled in from reference TRBV30 and TRBJ1-1, reads SQTIHQWPATLVQPVGSPLSLECTVEGTSNPNLYWYRQAAGRGLQLLFYSVGIGQISSEVPQNLSASRPQDRQFILSSKKLLLSDSGFYLCAWSSGGWNTEAFFGQGTRLTVV.

This chain links TRBV2 with TRBJ2-5; D ambiguous. In germline, CDR1 is SNHLY, CDR2 FYNNEI. The length of the CDR3 is 14 residues. Trimming took 4 bases from V and 5 from J, leaving 14 bases between them. In DNA form, the CDR3 reads TGTGCCAGCAGTGGGTACCCGAGTCCGGAGACCCAGTACTTC. It yields the protein CASSGYPSPETQYF.

The chain links TRBV27 to TRBJ1-1, with TRBD1 matching over 8 bases. Germline CDR1 reads MNHEY; CDR2 reads SMNVEV (reference sequence). This CDR3 has 14 amino acids. V was clipped by 5 bases and J by 6 bases; unmatched bases: 8. CDR3 amino acids: CASSLHRGLAEAFF. CDR3 DNA: TGTGCCAGCAGTCTGCACAGGGGGTTAGCTGAAGCTTTCTTT.

V usage is TRBV6-5 and J usage is TRBJ2-2; 9 nucleotides agree with TRBD2. The CDR3 totals 15 residues. The germline V gene encodes CDR1 MNHEY and CDR2 SVGAGI. Trimming took 8 bases from V and 1 from J; bases not matched to a gene: 5. CDR3 sequence reads: CASLTLAGNTGELFF. The CDR3 nucleotides are TGTGCCAGCTTAACACTAGCGGGGAACACCGGGGAGCTGTTTTTT.

The rearrangement joins TRBV4-2 to TRBJ2-5; 8 bases map to TRBD1. V was clipped by 0 bases and J by 11 bases; unmatched bases: 2. Germline assignment: CDR1 LGHNA and CDR2 YNFKEQ. There are 12 residues in the CDR3. The CDR3 DNA reads as TGTGCCAGCAGCCAAGAAGGGGACAGGCAGTACTTC. It specifies CASSQEGDRQYF.

The chain couples TRBV4-1 to TRBJ2-5, with 7 positions matching TRBD2. From germline, CDR1 is MGHRA and CDR2 YSYEKL. Trimming took 1 base from V and 4 from J; bases not matched to a gene: 6. This CDR3 is built from 15 residues. The CDR3 here is CASSQAYLAVETQYF. In DNA, the CDR3 is TGCGCCAGCAGCCAAGCCTATCTAGCGGTAGAGACCCAGTACTTC.

CDR3 region: CASSPHGQDRYEQYF. In DNA form, the CDR3 reads TGTGCCAGCAGTCCACATGGACAGGATCGCTACGAGCAGTACTTC. The chain couples TRBV25-1 to TRBJ2-7; 7 bases align to TRBD1. The ends lost 5 bases at V and 3 bases at J; junction bases unmatched: 10. This CDR3 comprises 15 residues. Germline CDR1 and CDR2: MGHDK and SYGVNS.

The rearrangement links TRBV5-3 to TRBJ1-2; 7 bases align to TRBD1. TRBV5-3 is flagged as an ORF with uncertain function. The CDR3 spans 14 residues. After removal of 3 bases from V and 6 bases from J, the junction contained 8 bases not matched to a gene. CDR3 sequence reads: CARSYPPDRDGYTF. The DNA for the CDR3 is TGTGCCAGAAGCTACCCCCCAGACAGGGATGGCTACACCTTC.

V is TRBV19 and J is TRBJ1-5; no definite D call. With 7 bases removed from V and 0 bases from J, the gap between germline ends came to 7 bases. CDR1 and CDR2 (germline): LNHDA, SQIVND (reference sequence). The CDR3 extends over 13 amino acids. The chain's CDR3 is CASNPRSNQPQHF. CDR3 bases: TGTGCCAGTAACCCGCGTAGCAATCAGCCCCAGCATTTT.

The chain uses TRBV19 and TRBJ2-2; D may be TRBD1 (6 bases). Germline V CDR1 and CDR2: LNHDA, SQIVND (reference sequence). CDR3 length: 16 residues. V gave up 5 bases and J gave up 2 bases, with 15 bases separating them. This chain's CDR3 is CASSPWTAINTGELFF. CDR3 nucleotide sequence: TGTGCCAGTAGTCCATGGACAGCCATAAACACCGGGGAGCTGTTTTTT.

V and J are TRBV30 and TRBJ2-7; unclear D gene. The CDR3 totals 13 residues. In germline, CDR1 is GTSNPN, CDR2 SVGIG (reference sequence). V was clipped by 5 bases and J by 2 bases, with 13 bases between them. The CDR3 coding sequence is TGTGCCTGGCGAAGTTACCGCGCCTACGAGCAGTACTTC. The encoded protein is CAWRSYRAYEQYF. The variable domain in full, with the rest retrieved from reference TRBV30 and TRBJ2-7, is SQTIHQWPATLVQPVGSPLSLECTVEGTSNPNLYWYRQAAGRGLQLLFYSVGIGQISSEVPQNLSASRPQDRQFILSSKKLLLSDSGFYLCAWRSYRAYEQYFGPGTRLTVT.

The chain carries TRBV4-1 and TRBJ2-1; 13 nucleotides match TRBD2. V lost 5 bases, J lost 1 base, and 14 bases stayed unmatched. CDR1 and CDR2 from the germline V gene are MGHRA and YSYEKL. This CDR3 spans 20 amino acids. DNA for the CDR3: TGCGCCAGCAGCGACGGACCGGGACTAGCGGGAAAAATGTCCTACAATGAGCAGTTCTTC. This sequence encodes CASSDGPGLAGKMSYNEQFF.

The rearrangement links TRBV6-5 to TRBJ2-7; 14 bases fit TRBD2. Looked up from germline, CDR1 is MNHEY and CDR2 is SVGAGI. Trimming removed 10 bases from V and 8 bases from J; junction bases left unmatched: 13. The CDR3 spans 15 residues. The CDR3 is CATSERGLAGGKQYF. DNA of the CDR3: TGTGCCACGTCCGAACGCGGACTAGCGGGAGGCAAGCAGTACTTC.

The rearrangement uses TRBV19 and TRBJ1-5, with a tentative D call TRBD1 (5 bases). The germline V and J ends were trimmed by 5 bases and 3 bases, with 23 bases remaining between them. The germline V gene encodes CDR1 LNHDA and CDR2 SQIVND (reference sequence). The length of the CDR3 is 18 residues. CDR3: CASSLRGRIKGDNQPQHF. CDR3 DNA sequence: TGTGCCAGTAGTCTGCGGGGACGGATTAAAGGGGACAATCAGCCCCAGCATTTT.

J is TRBJ2-2 and V is TRBV30, with 9 bases aligning to TRBD1. The CDR3 consists of 16 residues. With V trimmed by 1 base and J by 4 bases, 7 bases remained unmatched. From germline, CDR1 is GTSNPN and CDR2 SVGIG (reference sequence). The CDR3 DNA is TGTGCCTGGAGTGCTCCGCGGACAGGGGCCACCGGGGAGCTGTTTTTT. It yields the protein CAWSAPRTGATGELFF.

The rearrangement uses TRBV27 and TRBJ2-3; D remains unclear. V dropped 5 bases and J dropped 0 bases, with 9 bases sitting between them. CDR3 length: 14 amino acids. In germline, CDR1 is MNHEY, CDR2 SMNVEV (reference sequence). The CDR3 coding sequence is TGTGCCAGCAGTCCCTATTCAAGCACAGATACGCAGTATTTT. This encodes CASSPYSSTDTQYF.

The chain combines TRBV27 with TRBJ2-2; 8 nucleotides align to TRBD1. The V gene's germline CDR1 is MNHEY and CDR2 SMNVEV (reference sequence). There are 14 residues in the CDR3. J was trimmed by 7 bases and V by 5 bases; bases with no gene match: 6. The CDR3 is CASSIQGGSGELFF. The CDR3 bases are TGTGCCAGCAGTATACAGGGGGGCAGCGGGGAGCTGTTTTTT.

This sequence joins TRBV25-1 and TRBJ1-2; no firm D call. With 1 base removed from V and 2 bases from J, the gap between germline ends came to 8 bases. CDR1 MGHDK and CDR2 SYGVNS come from the germline V gene. This CDR3 region has 14 residues. The CDR3 sequence: CASSEFWENYGYTF. The CDR3 bases are TGTGCCAGCAGTGAATTCTGGGAGAACTATGGCTACACCTTC.

The chain has TRBV7-6 and TRBJ1-2; D remains unclear. Germline loops: CDR1 SGHVS, CDR2 FNYEAQ. The CDR3 sequence is 14 residues long. The CDR3 protein is CDSSGWEVGDGYTF. For the CDR3, the DNA is TGTGACAGTAGCGGTTGGGAGGTCGGGGATGGCTACACCTTC.

The rearrangement uses TRBV29-1 and TRBJ2-7, with a tentative D call TRBD2 (5 bases). V was pared by 4 bases and J by 2 bases, with 12 bases between. This CDR3 is built from 13 residues. The germline V gene encodes CDR1 SQVTM and CDR2 ANQGSEA. The CDR3 nucleotides are TGCAGCGTTGTGCCAGCGGAAGCCTACGAGCAGTACTTC. Its protein is CSVVPAEAYEQYF.

The chain employs TRBV7-3 and TRBJ2-1; 7 bases are a match to TRBD2. V lost 2 bases and J lost 4; bases outside the gene matches: 5. The CDR3 loop spans 15 amino acids. Germline-derived CDR1 and CDR2 are SGHTA and FQGTGA. The CDR3 region has the DNA TGTGCCAGCAGCTTACTAGCGGCACTGTACAATGAGCAGTTCTTC. This translates into CASSLLAALYNEQFF.

This sequence joins TRBV18 and TRBJ2-3, with 13 bases that match TRBD2. Germline CDR1 reads KGHSH; CDR2 reads LQKENI. V lost 4 bases to trimming and J lost 4 bases; unmatched junction nucleotides: 5. The CDR3 is 16 amino acids. The CDR3 is CASSQGLAGTPDTQYF. CDR3 sequence (DNA): TGTGCCAGCTCACAGGGACTAGCGGGGACCCCAGATACGCAGTATTTT.

The chain recombines TRBV25-1 with TRBJ2-1; D not resolved. The V gene lost 3 bases and the J gene lost 3 bases, with 18 bases spanning the gap. The CDR3 has 17 residues. CDR1 is MGHDK and CDR2 is SYGVNS in the germline V gene. CDR3 sequence: CASSDQPLVRIYNEQFF. The CDR3 bases are TGTGCCAGCAGTGATCAGCCGCTAGTGAGGATCTACAATGAGCAGTTCTTC. Variable domain in full (rest from reference TRBV25-1 and TRBJ2-1): EADIYQTPRYLVIGTGKKITLECSQTMGHDKMYWYQQDPGMELHLIHYSYGVNSTEKGDLSSESTVSRIRTEHFPLTLESARPSHTSQYLCASSDQPLVRIYNEQFFGPGTRLTVL.